This is a list of T cell receptor beta chains from one sample in a study of CD8+ T cells in alopecia areata. The protocol was immunoSEQ multiplex PCR, while the TCRdb copy is restricted to in-frame clones and leaves out a portion. The sample carries fewer than 70,000 clones, about 40% recorded once. The sequenced sample consisted of NKG2D-low CD8+ T cells sorted from blood. The receptors originated from a human donor with alopecia areata. The CDR3 runs from the conserved cysteine through the conserved F or W. A D gene is named only where the DNA matches it firmly. Size is stated for part of the rows, as once, few or many counts, or as a class when the clone is expanded.

d_call clone_size j_call v_call cdr3_nt cdr3_aa
- once TRBJ2-2 TRBV27 TGTGCCAGCAGTTTCTCCGGGACCGGGGAGCTGTTTTTT CASSFSGTGELFF
- - TRBJ2-1 TRBV5-6 TGTGCCAGCAGTCTCACGGGGATCTATGAGCAGTTCTTC CASSLTGIYEQFF
TRBD1 few TRBJ2-3 TRBV7-2 TGTGCCAGCAGCCCTCCGGGACAGATCACAGATACGCAGTATTTT CASSPPGQITDTQYF
- few TRBJ2-3 TRBV7-9 TGTGCCAGCAGCTTTGGCGGGGAGACAGATACGCAGTATTTT CASSFGGETDTQYF
TRBD2 - TRBJ2-7 TRBV4-2 TGTGCCAGCAGCCAATGGACAAACCGGGGGGACTACGAGCAGTACTTC CASSQWTNRGDYEQYF
- - TRBJ2-6 TRBV25-1 TGTGCCAGCAGTGCCCCTCTCTCTGGGGCCAACGTCCTGACTTTC CASSAPLSGANVLTF
TRBD2 - TRBJ2-7 TRBV7-8 TGTGCCAGCAGCGATGATGGACTAGCGGGTGCTGCCGAGCAGTACTTC CASSDDGLAGAAEQYF
- few TRBJ1-5 TRBV10-3 TGTGCCATCAGTGTGGGGGGAAATCAGCCCCAGCATTTT CAISVGGNQPQHF
TRBD1 - TRBJ2-7 TRBV4-3 TGCGCCAGCAGCCAGCTCGGGACAGGCTACGAGCAGTACTTC CASSQLGTGYEQYF
- few TRBJ2-7 TRBV18 TGTGCCAGCTCTCAGGAGACGGGACGGATCTACGAGCAGTACTTC CASSQETGRIYEQYF
TRBD2 - TRBJ2-3 TRBV2 TGTGCCAGCAGAGGCGGGGGGCTGAGCACAGATACGCAGTATTTT CASRGGGLSTDTQYF
- few TRBJ1-1 TRBV27 TGTGCCACCCAGGGCCCGAACACTGAAGCTTTCTTT CATQGPNTEAFF
- - TRBJ2-1 TRBV5-1 TGCGCCAGCAGCTTATTCTACAATGAGCAGTTCTTC CASSLFYNEQFF
- - TRBJ1-1 TRBV25-1 TGTGCCAGCAGTGATTCTGCCAGACCGAACACTGAAGCTTTCTTT CASSDSARPNTEAFF
- few TRBJ1-3 TRBV13 TGTGCCAGCAGCTTGACGAATGGAAACACCATATATTTT CASSLTNGNTIYF
TRBD2 - TRBJ2-7 TRBV4-1 TGCGCCAGCAGCCAAGGGGCGGGAGCAGAGAACGAGCAGTACTTC CASSQGAGAENEQYF
- - TRBJ1-2 TRBV25-1 TGTGCCAGCAGTGAAACCCTTTCGGAGGGCTACACCTTC CASSETLSEGYTF